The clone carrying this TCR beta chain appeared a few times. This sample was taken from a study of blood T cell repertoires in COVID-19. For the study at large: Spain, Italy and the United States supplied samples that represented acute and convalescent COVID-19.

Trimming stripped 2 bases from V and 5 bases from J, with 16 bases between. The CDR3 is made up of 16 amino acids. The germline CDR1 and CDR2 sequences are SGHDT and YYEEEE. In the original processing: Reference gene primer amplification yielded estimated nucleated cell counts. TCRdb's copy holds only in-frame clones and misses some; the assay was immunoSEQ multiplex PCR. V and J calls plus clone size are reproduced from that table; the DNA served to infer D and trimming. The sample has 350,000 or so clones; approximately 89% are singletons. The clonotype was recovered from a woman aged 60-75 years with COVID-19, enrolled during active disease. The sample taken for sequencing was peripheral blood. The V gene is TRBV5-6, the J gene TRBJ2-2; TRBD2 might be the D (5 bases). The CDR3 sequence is CASSFRSGRGTGELFF. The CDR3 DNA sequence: TGTGCCAGCAGCTTCCGTTCGGGTCGGGGAACCGGGGAGCTGTTTTTT.